The present T cell receptor (beta chain) was sequenced within a study of Ad26.COV2.S vaccination and SARS-CoV-2 variants. Study-level points and caveats: Analyses that measured TCR breadth and depth may have underestimated total T cell responses. Post-vaccination breadth of spike-specific CD8+ and CD4+ T cell responses was reportedly substantial.

As to treatment: approximately 18 received Ad26.COV2.S at low or high dose, single or two shots; about five received placebo; per-sample allocation not given. Sampling was done on day 63 after the first vaccine or placebo injection. Comment on this clone: Its target is not known.

The assay was immunoSEQ multiplex PCR, and TCRdb's table has in-frame clones only and misses some. Found here are some 340,000 clones, 85% of them singletons; the top ten hold around 2%. Germline assignment: CDR1 MNHEY and CDR2 SMNVEV (reference sequence). This CDR3 has 15 amino acids. Trimming stripped 5 bases from V and 2 bases from J, with 13 bases between. This sample comprised peripheral blood, obtained in a trial of Ad26.COV2.S vaccine versus placebo. V gene TRBV27 combines with J gene TRBJ1-3; D might be TRBD1 (6 bases). The TCR sequence derives from a person aged 18-60 years who received the Ad26.COV2.S COVID-19 vaccine or a placebo. The CDR3 DNA reads as TGTGCCAGCAGTGCAAACAGGGAACCTGGAAACACCATATATTTT. Translating it yields CASSANREPGNTIYF.